The 18 T cell receptor beta chains presented below share a single source sample, sequenced in a study of blood T cell repertoires in COVID-19. Here immunoSEQ multiplex PCR was the method, and the copy in TCRdb shows in-frame clones only, minus some. The data contain 400,000 to 450,000 clones, around nine tenths of them singletons. Sample: peripheral blood. Source of these receptors: a middle-aged woman with COVID-19, enrolled during active disease.

J is TRBJ2-7 and V is TRBV7-9, with D perhaps matching TRBD2 (5 bases). The CDR3 has 14 amino acids. Trimming removed 5 bases at V and 6 bases at J, with 17 bases between. Looked up from germline, CDR1 is SEHNR and CDR2 is FQNEAQ (reference sequence). In nucleotides, the CDR3 is TGTGCCAGCAGCCCCGAGTCGGTAGGACTCGAGCAGTACTTC. Translating gives CASSPESVGLEQYF. Filled out from reference TRBV7-9 and TRBJ2-7, the complete variable domain reads DTGVSQNPRHKITKRGQNVTFRCDPISEHNRLYWYRQTLGQGPEFLTYFQNEAQLEKSRLLSDRFSAERPKGSFSTLEIQRTEQGDSAMYLCASSPESVGLEQYFGPGTRLTVT.

V gene TRBV2 combines with J gene TRBJ2-3, with a tentative D call TRBD2 (6 bases). This CDR3 has 11 residues. Germline V gene lookup returns CDR1 SNHLY and CDR2 FYNNEI. Trimming cost V 6 bases and J 10 bases, with 11 bases left between them. The CDR3 loop is CASRTRDSQYF. CDR3 nucleotide sequence: TGTGCCAGCAGAACCCGGGACTCGCAGTATTTT.

The V call is TRBV9, the J call TRBJ2-1, with 8 bases that match TRBD1. The CDR3 totals 16 residues. The germline V gene encodes CDR1 SGDLS and CDR2 YYNGEE. With 4 bases clipped from V and 1 base from J, the junction kept 7 bases outside the gene matches. Here the CDR3 reads CASSRQGSRSYNEQFF. CDR3 DNA sequence: TGTGCCAGCAGCCGACAGGGGAGTAGGTCCTACAATGAGCAGTTCTTC.

The chain carries TRBV19 and TRBJ2-1; the D is unclear. The CDR3 covers 16 residues. The V gene lost 3 bases and the J gene lost 0 bases, with 12 bases spanning the gap. CDR1 LNHDA and CDR2 SQIVND come from the germline V gene (reference sequence). The CDR3 here is CASSITQVSSYNEQFF. Here the CDR3 DNA reads TGTGCCAGTAGTATCACGCAGGTGAGCTCCTACAATGAGCAGTTCTTC.

The chain joins TRBV7-9 to TRBJ1-1; 7 nucleotides align to TRBD1. The germline V gene encodes CDR1 SEHNR and CDR2 FQNEAQ (reference sequence). After removal of 5 bases from V and 5 bases from J, the junction contained 14 bases not matched to a gene. CDR3 length: 16 amino acids. The CDR3 DNA sequence: TGTGCCAGCAGCCAGGGGGAAGGGGGTTGGGGAACTGAAGCTTTCTTT. Its protein is CASSQGEGGWGTEAFF.

This clone was detected only once. The V call is TRBV7-9, the J call TRBJ1-6; D gene ambiguous. Trimming pared 6 bases from V and 10 bases from J, leaving 13 bases between. Germline V gene lookup returns CDR1 SEHNR and CDR2 FQNEAQ (reference sequence). The CDR3 sequence is 13 residues long. CDR3 bases: TGTGCCAGCAGATCCCGTCAGTCCTCACCCCTCCACTTT. Translation: CASRSRQSSPLHF.

The chain joins TRBV5-1 to TRBJ2-3, with 10 bases that match TRBD1. Per germline, CDR1 SGHRS and CDR2 YFSETQ. Unmatched junction bases numbered 8, after V lost 3 bases and J lost 1 base. The CDR3 extends over 17 amino acids. CDR3 bases: TGCGCCAGCAGCTCGGACAGGGGGGATCATGGCACAGATACGCAGTATTTT. Its protein product is CASSSDRGDHGTDTQYF.

CDR3: CASSVGGSGIAGETQYF. In nucleotides, the CDR3 is TGTGCCAGCAGCGTAGGTGGTAGCGGGATAGCCGGCGAGACCCAGTACTTC. The V and J genes are TRBV9 and TRBJ2-5; 8 bases agree with TRBD2. The length of the CDR3 is 17 residues. In germline, CDR1 is SGDLS, CDR2 YYNGEE. J gave up 5 bases and V 0 bases, and 12 bases lay outside the gene matches.

The V and J genes are TRBV2 and TRBJ1-2; D might be TRBD1 (5 bases). Germline V gives CDR1 SNHLY, CDR2 FYNNEI. V was cut by 6 bases and J by 2 bases, with 10 bases left in between. This CDR3 contains 13 residues. DNA for the CDR3: TGTGCCAGCAGGGGGGACTTAAACTATGGCTACACCTTC. This encodes CASRGDLNYGYTF.

The rearrangement uses TRBV7-8 and TRBJ2-7, with 7 nucleotides matching TRBD2. V lost 8 bases and J lost 0; bases outside the gene matches: 7. The V gene's germline CDR1 is SGHVS and CDR2 FQNEAQ. The CDR3 contains 14 residues. The CDR3 loop reads CASGPGGISYEQYF. The CDR3 nucleotides are TGTGCCAGCGGGCCGGGGGGAATCTCCTACGAGCAGTACTTC.

The V and J genes are TRBV29-1 and TRBJ1-2; 8 nucleotides match TRBD1. With 3 bases clipped from V and 5 bases from J, the junction kept 11 bases outside the gene matches. Germline values: CDR1 SQVTM, CDR2 ANQGSEA. The CDR3 length is 15 residues. CDR3 in DNA: TGCAGCGTTGACGCTGGCCGGGACAGGAATTATGGCTACACCTTC. Its protein product is CSVDAGRDRNYGYTF.

This chain joins TRBV27 and TRBJ1-5, with 8 positions matching TRBD1. CDR3 size: 13 residues. Germline-derived CDR1 and CDR2 are MNHEY and SMNVEV (reference sequence). J gave up 0 bases and V 9 bases, and 1 base lay outside the gene matches. CDR3 protein: CASGQGSNQPQHF. CDR3 nucleotides: TGTGCCAGTGGACAGGGTAGCAATCAGCCCCAGCATTTT.

The chain couples TRBV5-1 to TRBJ1-4, with TRBD1 matching 9 bases. With V trimmed by 4 bases and J by 2 bases, 9 bases remained unmatched. The CDR3 totals 17 residues. The V gene's germline CDR1 is SGHRS and CDR2 YFSETQ. CDR3 nucleotides: TGCGCCAGCAGCACTCCGGACAGGGGATCCACTAATGAAAAACTGTTTTTT. Amino acid sequence: CASSTPDRGSTNEKLFF.

The chain combines TRBV28 with TRBJ1-5; D is possibly TRBD1 (6 bases). Germline CDR1 reads MDHEN; CDR2 reads SYDVKM. V was cut by 6 bases and J by 6 bases, with 15 bases left in between. CDR3 length equals 14 residues. The CDR3 DNA follows: TGTGCCAGCAGCCCTCAAGGGGGTGCTCAGCCCCAGCATTTT. Amino acids: CASSPQGGAQPQHF.

The V gene is TRBV28, the J gene TRBJ2-7, with 12 bases fitting TRBD1. The CDR3 extends over 16 amino acids. J gave up 5 bases and V 6 bases, and 11 bases lay outside the gene matches. Germline lookup yields CDR1 MDHEN and CDR2 SYDVKM. The CDR3 is CASRIPGQGASNEQYF. The CDR3 bases are TGTGCCAGCAGAATCCCGGGACAGGGGGCTTCAAACGAGCAGTACTTC.

The CDR3 nucleotides read TGTGCCACCGTAATAAATAATTCACCCCTCCACTTT. Protein product: CATVINNSPLHF. This rearrangement joins TRBV28 to TRBJ1-6; no clear D gene. The V gene's germline CDR1 is MDHEN and CDR2 SYDVKM. This CDR3 comprises 12 residues. The germline V and J ends were trimmed by 10 bases and 5 bases, with 9 bases remaining between them.

This chain connects TRBV5-1 to TRBJ2-5; 10 nucleotides agree with TRBD1. The junction had 5 bases not matched to a gene; V was cut back by 2 bases and J by 4 bases. This CDR3 spans 15 amino acids. Per germline, CDR1 SGHRS and CDR2 YFSETQ. The CDR3 region has the DNA TGCGCCAGCAGCTTAATGGGACAGGGGTTAGAGACCCAGTACTTC. Translating it yields CASSLMGQGLETQYF.

In DNA form, the CDR3 reads TGTGCCAGCAGTGGGGACTTGGATACGCAGTATTTT. It codes for CASSGDLDTQYF. V is TRBV12-3 or TRBV12-4 and J is TRBJ2-3; tentatively, D is TRBD2 (6 bases). The CDR3 loop spans 12 amino acids. Trimming removed 5 bases at V and 6 bases at J, with 9 bases between.